The source of this TCR beta chain is a study of identical twins (dated by TCRdb to 2016 to 2017). The study in broad terms: To test whether fetal clonotypes persist, this study deep-sequenced TCR alpha and beta repertoires from monozygotic twins, from unrelated adults of various ages, and from cord blood. To rule out contamination, the twin experiments were replicated at different times with different library preparation protocols.

Every donor in the study was a healthy Caucasian. The study at large found these results: Because the same donors could not be followed over many years, the conclusions depended on cross-sectional statistical analysis. In monozygotic twins, out-of-frame TCR alpha sharing was systematically underestimated by recombination models, although the models agreed with sharing between unrelated individuals. The excess sharing between twins in beta out-of-frame sequences was weaker because fewer shared sequences reduced the signal-to-noise ratio. Abundant cord blood beta clonotypes carried fewer insertions; young adult naive repertoires showed a weaker similar trend, while memory repertoires showed none. Compared with coincidental sharing between unrelated individuals, out-of-frame TCR alpha sequences shared between twins had an excess of sequences with low generation probability. Zero-insertion analyses could be partly confounded by invariant T cells such as MAIT and iNKT, although diverse VJ usage argued against such confounding for most clonotypes.

The protocol used for the library was 5' RACE. TCRdb names Illumina HiSeq 2000 as the instrument used. A universal primer binding site was added through template switching, and the final cDNA carried a unique molecular identifier so that TCR cDNA molecules could be counted accurately. First-strand cDNA for TCR alpha and beta chains was synthesized from specific primers in the conserved constant-segment region. To control for contamination, each cDNA library was double barcoded with a SMART-Mk sample barcode plus Illumina barcodes. Two successive PCR steps introduced TruSeq adapter sequences along with Illumina sample barcodes. The Illumina HiSeq platform was used with custom primers to sequence TCR alpha and beta cDNA libraries. In the authors' own workflow: MiGEC processed the raw reads to extract unique molecular identifiers, while MiXCR was used to determine the CDR3 positions. For each individual, recombination models were inferred using an EM algorithm with the repgenHMM and IGoR tools. Shared clonotype analysis was performed with the tcR package in R, normalizing sharing by the product of cloneset sizes. Out-of-frame nonproductive sequences were analyzed to study raw recombination free of thymic and clonal selection effects. In-frame beta chains were kept once TCRdb had trimmed the public reads at Q25 with fastp and called clones with MiXCR. Each record represents a unique CDR3 protein, reported with the most common genes and DNA among its rows. TCRdb, not the original authors, processed these V and J calls. In this sample the table shows some 1,600,000 distinct CDR3 sequences, roughly a third of which occur a single time. About 0.3% of the sample rests with the top ten.

Of note for this clonotype: Its antigen is still unknown. At one boundary the junction diverges from the germline segment, which might be a read error.

The source is a newborn girl in good health. Material for sequencing was cord blood.

The base sequence is TGCAGCGTGGACAGGCGCACAGATTCGCAGTATTTT. Its amino acids are CSVDRRTDSQYF. The chain employs TRBV29-1 and TRBJ2-3; 7 middle bases align to TRBD1. CDR1 and CDR2 (SQVTM, ANQGSEA) derive from the germline V gene. The CDR3 runs 12 amino acids, cysteine and phenylalanine included. Left in the record is the CDR3 DNA by itself, 36 bases read in frame from the first base.